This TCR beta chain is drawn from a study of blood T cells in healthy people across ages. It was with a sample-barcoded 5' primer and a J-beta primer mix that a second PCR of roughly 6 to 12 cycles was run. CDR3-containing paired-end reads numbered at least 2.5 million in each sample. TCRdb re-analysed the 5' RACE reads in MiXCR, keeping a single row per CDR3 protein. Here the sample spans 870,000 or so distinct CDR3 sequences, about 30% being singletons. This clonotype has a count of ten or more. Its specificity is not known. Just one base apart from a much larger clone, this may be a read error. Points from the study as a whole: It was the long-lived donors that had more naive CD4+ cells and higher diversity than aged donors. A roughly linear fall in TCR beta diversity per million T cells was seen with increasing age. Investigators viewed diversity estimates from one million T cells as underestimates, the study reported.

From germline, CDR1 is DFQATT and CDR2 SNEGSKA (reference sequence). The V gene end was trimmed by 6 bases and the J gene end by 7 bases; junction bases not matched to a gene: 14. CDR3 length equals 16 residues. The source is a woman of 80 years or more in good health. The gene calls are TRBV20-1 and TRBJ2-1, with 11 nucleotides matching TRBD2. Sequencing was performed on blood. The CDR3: CSAQLLLAGDRNEQFF. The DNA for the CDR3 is TGCAGTGCCCAACTCTTACTAGCGGGGGATCGGAATGAGCAGTTCTTC.